Presented here are 24 T cell receptor beta chains from one specimen sequenced in a study of blood T cell repertoires in COVID-19. Method: immunoSEQ multiplex PCR; TCRdb's copy keeps in-frame clones and lacks some. The sample includes around 140,000 clones, about 90% of them seen just once. Sample: peripheral blood. The source is a woman aged 45-65 years with acute or convalescent COVID-19.

This clone was found once. V usage is TRBV28 and J usage is TRBJ1-1; D perhaps matches TRBD1 (6 bases). V was cut by 3 bases and J by 0 bases, with 17 bases left in between. CDR1 and CDR2 (germline): MDHEN, SYDVKM. CDR3 size: 17 residues. CDR3 DNA sequence: TGTGCCAGCAGTTTTCCCCCCGGGGGGGGCTTGAACACTGAAGCTTTCTTT. Translated: CASSFPPGGGLNTEAFF.

This sequence joins TRBV24-1 and TRBJ2-2, with D uncertain. The CDR3 sequence is 15 residues long. Germline CDR1 and CDR2: KGHDR and SFDVKD. V lost 1 base, J lost 4 bases, and 9 bases lay in between. The CDR3 sequence: CATSDLEVATGELFF. For the CDR3, the DNA is TGTGCCACCAGTGATTTAGAGGTTGCCACCGGGGAGCTGTTTTTT.

The chain has TRBV7-2 and TRBJ1-1; 7 bases are a match to TRBD1. CDR3 length equals 15 residues. Germline values: CDR1 SGHTA, CDR2 FQGNSA. V trimming: 0 bases; J trimming: 0 bases; junction bases outside the gene matches: 1. CDR3 loop: CASSLAGTVNTEAFF. Written as DNA, the CDR3 is TGTGCCAGCAGCTTAGCGGGGACAGTGAACACTGAAGCTTTCTTT. Drawing the rest from reference TRBV7-2 and TRBJ1-1, the complete variable domain is GAGVSQSPSNKVTEKGKDVELRCDPISGHTALYWYRQSLGQGLEFLIYFQGNSAPDKSGLPSDRFSAERTGGSVSTLTIQRTQQEDSAVYLCASSLAGTVNTEAFFGQGTRLTVV.

In nucleotides, the CDR3 is TGTGCCAGCAGCGTAGCTTTGCAGGGGACAGGGGGGACTGAAGCTTTCTTT. Its protein is CASSVALQGTGGTEAFF. The J gene is TRBJ1-1, the V gene TRBV9, with 11 bases that match TRBD1. The CDR3 covers 17 residues. The germline V gene has CDR1 SGDLS and CDR2 YYNGEE. With V trimmed by 0 bases and J by 5 bases, 9 bases remained unmatched.

J is TRBJ1-1 and V is TRBV24-1, with D maybe TRBD1 (6 bases). Trimming pared 3 bases from V and 11 bases from J, leaving 12 bases between. The CDR3 has 12 amino acids. Germline CDR1 KGHDR, CDR2 SFDVKD. Here the CDR3 DNA reads TGTGCCACCAGTGATGGGACACGGCCGGCTTTCTTT. It codes for CATSDGTRPAFF.

The chain uses TRBV7-9 and TRBJ2-1; 7 bases agree with TRBD2. CDR3 size: 16 residues. V shed 4 bases, J shed 3 bases, and the junction held 9 bases outside the gene matches. Germline-derived CDR1 and CDR2 are SEHNR and FQNEAQ (reference sequence). The CDR3 nucleotides are TGTGCCAGCAGCTACCCGGGGGGACCCAACTACAATGAGCAGTTCTTC. It codes for CASSYPGGPNYNEQFF.

The chain joins TRBV11-2 to TRBJ2-5; TRBD2 is a possible D gene (6 bases). V lost 5 bases to trimming and J lost 7 bases, with 14 bases between them. The CDR3 extends over 13 amino acids. Per germline, CDR1 SGHAT and CDR2 FQNNGV. The CDR3 protein is CASSLGLKGTQYF. In nucleotides, the CDR3 is TGTGCCAGCAGCCTCGGACTAAAAGGGACCCAGTACTTC.

J is TRBJ2-2 and V is TRBV27; 8 positions agree with TRBD2. The CDR3 contains 15 residues. V shed 3 bases and J 2 bases; nucleotides not matched to a gene: 2. Germline V gives CDR1 MNHEY, CDR2 SMNVEV (reference sequence). The chain's CDR3 is CASSLRGANTGELFF. The DNA of the CDR3 is TGTGCCAGCAGTTTGCGGGGGGCCAACACCGGGGAGCTGTTTTTT.

This chain uses TRBV6-5 with TRBJ1-1; 7 nucleotides match TRBD1. Germline V gene lookup returns CDR1 MNHEY and CDR2 SVGAGI. The CDR3 consists of 12 residues. V was pared by 5 bases and J by 10 bases, with 7 bases of the junction left unmatched. The CDR3 reads CASSTDRDRAFF. The DNA of the CDR3 is TGTGCCAGCAGTACAGACAGGGATAGAGCTTTCTTT.

This clone was counted a few times. J is TRBJ1-1 and V is TRBV6-1; no definite D call. With 2 bases removed from V and 0 bases from J, the gap between germline ends came to 10 bases. CDR3 length equals 15 residues. From germline, CDR1 is MNHNS and CDR2 SASEGT. The CDR3 reads CASSERKTMNTEAFF. CDR3 nucleotide sequence: TGTGCCAGCAGTGAACGGAAGACAATGAACACTGAAGCTTTCTTT.

This chain connects TRBV30 to TRBJ1-4; no reliable D call. The CDR3 is made up of 13 amino acids. The V end lost 0 bases, the J end lost 5 bases, and 7 bases lay between the germline ends. Germline-derived CDR1 and CDR2 are GTSNPN and SVGIG (reference sequence). CDR3 in DNA: TGTGCCTGGAGTGTGGGCGGGAATGAAAAACTGTTTTTT. It is translated as CAWSVGGNEKLFF.

This chain joins TRBV10-1 and TRBJ2-3, with D perhaps matching TRBD2 (6 bases). Trimming left V 2 bases short and J 4 bases short, with 10 bases between. This CDR3 has 14 residues. Germline CDR1 is WNHNN and CDR2 is SYGVQD (reference sequence). CDR3 residues: CASSEGGPADTQYF. DNA of the CDR3: TGCGCCAGCAGTGAGGGAGGGCCGGCAGATACGCAGTATTTT.

This sequence joins TRBV4-2 and TRBJ2-3, with 12 positions matching TRBD2. CDR3 length equals 17 residues. The germline gives CDR1 LGHNA, CDR2 YNFKEQ. The V segment lost 0 bases and the J segment 6 bases; nucleotides outside the gene matches: 7. The CDR3 region has the DNA TGTGCCAGCAGCCAAGAGGTACTAGCGGGGGGCGGGGATACGCAGTATTTT. It specifies CASSQEVLAGGGDTQYF.

This clone was seen a single time. V and J are TRBV10-3 and TRBJ2-7; 8 bases are a match to TRBD1. V was clipped by 5 bases and J by 0 bases; unmatched bases: 6. The germline gives CDR1 ENHRY, CDR2 SYGVKD. The length of the CDR3 is 15 residues. The CDR3 DNA reads TGTGCCATCAGTCCACCAGGGACAGGCTCCTACGAGCAGTACTTC. Its translation is CAISPPGTGSYEQYF.

CDR3 DNA sequence: TGTGCCAGCAGCCTAGAAAATTGGGCGCGAAACACCATATATTTT. This codes for CASSLENWARNTIYF. The chain is built from TRBV7-2 and TRBJ1-3; D is ambiguous. CDR1 and CDR2 (germline): SGHTA, FQGNSA. Between the trimmed V and J ends, which lost 5 bases and 5 bases, there was a span of 16 bases. The CDR3 has 15 residues.

This chain connects TRBV19 to TRBJ2-2; the D is unclear. The CDR3 length is 13 residues. CDR1 LNHDA and CDR2 SQIVND come from the germline V gene (reference sequence). Between the trimmed V and J ends, which lost 3 bases and 3 bases, there was a span of 5 bases. The CDR3, as DNA: TGTGCCAGTAGTATCGGGTACACCGGGGAGCTGTTTTTT. Amino acid sequence: CASSIGYTGELFF. Combining the CDR3 with reference TRBV19 and TRBJ2-2 gives the whole variable domain DGGITQSPKYLFRKEGQNVTLSCEQNLNHDAMYWYRQDPGQGLRLIYYSQIVNDFQKGDIAEGYSVSREKKESFPLTVTSAQKNPTAFYLCASSIGYTGELFFGEGSRLTVL.

This chain joins TRBV4-1 and TRBJ2-5; D is perhaps TRBD1 (6 bases). Germline V gene lookup returns CDR1 MGHRA and CDR2 YSYEKL. This CDR3 comprises 18 residues. The V and J ends lost 0 bases and 6 bases respectively, with 23 bases between them. CDR3 in DNA: TGCGCCAGCAGCCAAGATCTAGGGGGAGAGGGGCTCCGGAAGACCCAGTACTTC. It yields the protein CASSQDLGGEGLRKTQYF.

The chain recombines TRBV6-6 with TRBJ1-5; D perhaps matches TRBD1 (5 bases). Germline V gene lookup returns CDR1 MNHNY and CDR2 SVGAGI (reference sequence). The V end lost 7 bases, the J end lost 2 bases, and 15 bases lay between the germline ends. The CDR3 runs 15 residues. Here the CDR3 DNA reads TGTGCCAGCACCGACCGGAGGGGCGGCAATCAGCCCCAGCATTTT. It yields the protein CASTDRRGGNQPQHF.

The genes are TRBV7-9 and TRBJ1-5, with TRBD1 matching over 7 bases. The CDR3 has 15 residues. Per germline, CDR1 SEHNR and CDR2 FQNEAQ (reference sequence). V shed 1 base and J 7 bases; nucleotides not matched to a gene: 7. The CDR3 sequence: CASSLGGGASQPQHF. The CDR3 DNA reads as TGTGCCAGCAGCTTAGGAGGGGGCGCGTCCCAGCCCCAGCATTTT.

The CDR3 sequence: CSASPKTSWSSYEQYF. The DNA for the CDR3 is TGCAGTGCTAGTCCCAAAACTAGCTGGAGCTCCTACGAGCAGTACTTC. The chain employs TRBV20-1 and TRBJ2-7; tentative D call: TRBD2 (6 bases). CDR3 size: 16 residues. Germline CDR1 is DFQATT and CDR2 is SNEGSKA (reference sequence). V shed 3 bases and J shed 0 bases, with 18 bases lying between them.

The V call is TRBV20-1, the J call TRBJ2-3; 7 bases are shared with TRBD2. Germline CDR1 and CDR2: DFQATT and SNEGSKA (reference sequence). V gave up 3 bases and J gave up 1 base; unmatched junction bases: 10. CDR3 length equals 16 residues. The CDR3 DNA reads TGCAGTGCTAGTGTCGGGGGGACCTTGGGCACAGATACGCAGTATTTT. Amino acids: CSASVGGTLGTDTQYF.

The chain combines TRBV5-1 with TRBJ1-5, with TRBD1 as a possible D gene (5 bases). CDR1 and CDR2 (germline): SGHRS, YFSETQ. This CDR3 has 15 amino acids. The V gene lost 2 bases and the J gene lost 4 bases, with 13 bases spanning the gap. This CDR3 reads CASSLGGVPNQPQHF. For the CDR3, the DNA is TGCGCCAGCAGCTTAGGAGGGGTCCCAAATCAGCCCCAGCATTTT.

This clone was counted at least ten times. The chain is built from TRBV20-1 and TRBJ2-5; D call uncertain. The V gene lost 3 bases and the J gene lost 6 bases, with 11 bases spanning the gap. The CDR3 runs to 12 residues. Germline CDR1 reads DFQATT; CDR2 reads SNEGSKA (reference sequence). CDR3 in amino acids: CSASEAIQTQYF. For the CDR3, the DNA is TGCAGTGCTAGTGAAGCGATCCAGACCCAGTACTTC.

In its sample, this clone was seen a few times. The chain joins TRBV18 to TRBJ1-5; TRBD1 matches at 7 bases. CDR1 KGHSH and CDR2 LQKENI come from the germline V gene. The CDR3 is 16 residues long. The ends lost 4 bases at V and 0 bases at J; junction bases unmatched: 6. The DNA of the CDR3 is TGTGCCAGCTCACGGAACGGACAGGATAGCAATCAGCCCCAGCATTTT. Translating gives CASSRNGQDSNQPQHF.